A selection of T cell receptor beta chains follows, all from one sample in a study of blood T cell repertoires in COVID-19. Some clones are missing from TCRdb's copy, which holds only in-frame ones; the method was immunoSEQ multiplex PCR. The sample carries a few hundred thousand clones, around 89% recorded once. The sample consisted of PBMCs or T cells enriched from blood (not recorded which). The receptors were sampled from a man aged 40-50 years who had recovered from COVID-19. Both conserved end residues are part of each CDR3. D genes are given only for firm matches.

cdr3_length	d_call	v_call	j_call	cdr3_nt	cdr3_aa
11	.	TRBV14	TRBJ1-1	TGTGCCAGCGGGCAGAACACTGAAGCTTTCTTT	CASGQNTEAFF
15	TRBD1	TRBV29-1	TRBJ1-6	TGCAGCGTTATAACCGGGCCAGGGGGTAATTCACCCCTCCACTTT	CSVITGPGGNSPLHF
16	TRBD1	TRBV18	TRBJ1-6	TGTGCCAGCTCACCGAACGGACAGGGCGCAGGATCACCCCTCCACTTT	CASSPNGQGAGSPLHF
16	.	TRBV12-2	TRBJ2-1	TGTGCAAGTCGCTTAGCGTGGCTAGCGGGAAAGAATGAGCAGTTCTTC	CASRLAWLAGKNEQFF
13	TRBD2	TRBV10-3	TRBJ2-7	TGTGCCATCACGCGGGAGGAAACCTACGAGCAGTACTTC	CAITREETYEQYF
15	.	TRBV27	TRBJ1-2	TGTGCCAGCAGTTTCTTTGGGGGGGGTAGCTATGGCTACACCTTC	CASSFFGGGSYGYTF
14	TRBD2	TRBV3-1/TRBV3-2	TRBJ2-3	TGTGCCAGCAGCCTGCGGGGGGGGCTCGGTACGCAGTATTTT	CASSLRGGLGTQYF
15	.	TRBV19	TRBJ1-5	TGTGCCAGTAGTATAACCCGGACATCGGGTCAGCCCCAGCATTTT	CASSITRTSGQPQHF
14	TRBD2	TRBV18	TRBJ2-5	TGTGCCAGCTCACGCCCGGGACTAGAAGAGACCCAGTACTTC	CASSRPGLEETQYF
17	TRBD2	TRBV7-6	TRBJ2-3	TGTGCCAGCAGCCCGCGCCGGGCGGGAGGGGACACAGATACGCAGTATTTT	CASSPRRAGGDTDTQYF
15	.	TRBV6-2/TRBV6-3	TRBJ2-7	TGTGCCAGCAGTTACGGGCAGACCAGCTCCTACGAGCAGTACTTC	CASSYGQTSSYEQYF
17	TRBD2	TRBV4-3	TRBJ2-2	TGCGCCAGCAGCCAAAACCCCGGGACTATGAGGACCGGGGAGCTGTTTTTT	CASSQNPGTMRTGELFF
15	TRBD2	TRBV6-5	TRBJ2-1	TGTGCCAGCAGTTACTCTTTAGTGGCGGGAGTGGGCCTGTTCTTC	CASSYSLVAGVGLFF
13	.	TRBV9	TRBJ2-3	TGTGCCAGCAGCGGGGTAGCAGCAGATACGCAGTATTTT	CASSGVAADTQYF
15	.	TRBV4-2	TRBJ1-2	TGTGCCAGCAGCCAAGCGACAGACCCTAACTATGGCTACACCTTC	CASSQATDPNYGYTF
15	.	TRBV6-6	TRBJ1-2	TGTGCCAGCAGTTACTCAGACAGAGTATCTAGTGGCTACACCTTC	CASSYSDRVSSGYTF
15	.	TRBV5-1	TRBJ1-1	TGCGCCAGCAGCTTGAGTGGTCATGAGGGCACTGAAGCTTTCTTT	CASSLSGHEGTEAFF